This record looks at one T cell receptor (beta chain) sequence and its context. Its target antigen remains unknown. Base quality data are lacking; no much larger clone is found one base away. CDR1 and CDR2 (SGHRS, YFSETQ) derive from the germline V gene. Counted from cysteine to phenylalanine, this CDR3 has 14 amino acids. Just the 42-base CDR3 DNA is kept, in frame starting at base 1. V is pared back by 4 bases and J by 1 base, with 11 bases lying between the germline termini. This sample is part of a study of response to subunit inactivated influenza vaccine (dated by TCRdb to the late 2010s). Context from the whole study: Deep quantitative profiling of the T cell receptor repertoire was used in the study to follow responses to a trivalent subunit inactivated influenza vaccine. Beyond this particular receptor, the publication reports: It was suggested by the authors that each seasonal influenza vaccination may recruit only a limited number of new T cells.

Libraries were made using RT-PCR. Sequenced on an Illumina HiSeq 2500. TCRdb reprocessing: public reads trimmed at Q25 with fastp, clones called with MiXCR, in-frame beta chains kept. Under each unique CDR3 protein, matching rows form one entry showing the most common genes and DNA. This sample has more than 700,000 distinct CDR3 sequences in its table, and around 20% of those were observed once. The ten most abundant clones make up roughly 10% of the sample. Sequenced here: PBMCs from blood, sampled 5 to 6 days after vaccination. The rearranged segments are TRBV5-1 and TRBJ1-1; a tentative D call is TRBD1 (6 bases match). The receptor's source is a man aged 50 to 60 who received an inactivated influenza vaccine. Donor details come from another sample of the same person, matched by shared clones. The CDR3 reads as follows: CASSRQDSNTEAFF. The nucleotide sequence reads as follows: TGCGCCAGCAGCCGACAGGACTCGAACACTGAAGCTTTCTTT.